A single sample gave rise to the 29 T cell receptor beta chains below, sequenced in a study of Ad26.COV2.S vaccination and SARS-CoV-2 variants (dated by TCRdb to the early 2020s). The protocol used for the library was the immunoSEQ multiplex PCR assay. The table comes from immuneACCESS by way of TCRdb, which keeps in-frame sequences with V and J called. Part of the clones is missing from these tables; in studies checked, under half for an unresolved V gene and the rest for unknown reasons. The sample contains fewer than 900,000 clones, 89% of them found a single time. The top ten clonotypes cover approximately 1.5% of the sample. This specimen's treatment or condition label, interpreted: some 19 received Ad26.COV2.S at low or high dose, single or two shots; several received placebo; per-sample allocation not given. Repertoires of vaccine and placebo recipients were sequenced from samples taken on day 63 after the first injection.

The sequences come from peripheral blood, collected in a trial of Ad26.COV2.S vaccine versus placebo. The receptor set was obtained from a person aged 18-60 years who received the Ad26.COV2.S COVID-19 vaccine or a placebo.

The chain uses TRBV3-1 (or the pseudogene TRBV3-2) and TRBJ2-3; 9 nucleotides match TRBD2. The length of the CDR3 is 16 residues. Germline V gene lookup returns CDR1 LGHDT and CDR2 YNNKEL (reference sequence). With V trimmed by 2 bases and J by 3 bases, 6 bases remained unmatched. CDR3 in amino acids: CASSQSSGMRTDTQYF. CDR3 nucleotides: TGTGCCAGCAGCCAATCTAGCGGGATGAGGACAGATACGCAGTATTTT.

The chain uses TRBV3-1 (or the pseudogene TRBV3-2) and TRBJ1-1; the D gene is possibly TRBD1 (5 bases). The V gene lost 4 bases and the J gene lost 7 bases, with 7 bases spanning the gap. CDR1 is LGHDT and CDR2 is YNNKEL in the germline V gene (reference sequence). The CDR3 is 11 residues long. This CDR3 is CASSLGVEAFF. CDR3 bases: TGTGCCAGCAGCCTGGGGGTTGAAGCTTTCTTT.

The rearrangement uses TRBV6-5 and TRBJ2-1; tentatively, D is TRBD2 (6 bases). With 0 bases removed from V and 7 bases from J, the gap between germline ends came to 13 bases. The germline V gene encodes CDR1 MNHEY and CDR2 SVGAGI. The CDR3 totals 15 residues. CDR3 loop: CASSYSGGAGNEQFF. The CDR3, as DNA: TGTGCCAGCAGTTACTCAGGAGGGGCGGGTAATGAGCAGTTCTTC.

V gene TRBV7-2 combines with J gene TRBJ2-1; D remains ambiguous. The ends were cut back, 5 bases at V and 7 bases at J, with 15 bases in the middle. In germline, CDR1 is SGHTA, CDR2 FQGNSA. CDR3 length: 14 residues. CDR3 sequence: CASSPWTVGNEQFF. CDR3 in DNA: TGTGCCAGCAGCCCCTGGACCGTAGGAAATGAGCAGTTCTTC.

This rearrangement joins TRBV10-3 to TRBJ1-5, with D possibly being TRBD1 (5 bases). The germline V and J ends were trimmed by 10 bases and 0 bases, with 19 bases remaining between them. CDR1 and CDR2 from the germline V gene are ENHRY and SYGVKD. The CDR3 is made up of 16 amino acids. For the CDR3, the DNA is TGTGCCACCCCACCGCTTGGGGGTTATAGCAATCAGCCCCAGCATTTT. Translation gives CATPPLGGYSNQPQHF.

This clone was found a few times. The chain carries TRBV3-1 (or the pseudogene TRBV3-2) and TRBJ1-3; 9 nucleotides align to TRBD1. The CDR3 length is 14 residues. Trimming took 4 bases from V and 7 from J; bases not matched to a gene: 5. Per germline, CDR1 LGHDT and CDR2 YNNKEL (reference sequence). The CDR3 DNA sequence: TGTGCCAGCAGCCTGGGACAGGGTGGGAACACCATATATTTT. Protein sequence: CASSLGQGGNTIYF.

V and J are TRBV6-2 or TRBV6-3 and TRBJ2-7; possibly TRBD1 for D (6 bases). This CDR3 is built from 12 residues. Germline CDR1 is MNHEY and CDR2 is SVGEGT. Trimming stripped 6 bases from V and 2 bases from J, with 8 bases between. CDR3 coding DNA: TGTGCCAGCAGATACAGGGCCTACGAGCAGTACTTC. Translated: CASRYRAYEQYF.

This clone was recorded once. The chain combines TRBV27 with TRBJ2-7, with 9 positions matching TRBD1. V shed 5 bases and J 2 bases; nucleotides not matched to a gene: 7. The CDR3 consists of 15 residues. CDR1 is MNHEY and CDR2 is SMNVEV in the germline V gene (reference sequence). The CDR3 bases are TGTGCCAGCAGTCGTTCCGGGACAGGGCCCTACGAGCAGTACTTC. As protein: CASSRSGTGPYEQYF.

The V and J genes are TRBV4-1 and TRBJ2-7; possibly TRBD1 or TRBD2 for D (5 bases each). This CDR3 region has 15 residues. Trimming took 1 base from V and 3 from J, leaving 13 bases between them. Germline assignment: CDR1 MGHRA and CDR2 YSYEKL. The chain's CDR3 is CASSQGPPGGYEQYF. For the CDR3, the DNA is TGCGCCAGCAGCCAAGGACCTCCTGGGGGCTACGAGCAGTACTTC.

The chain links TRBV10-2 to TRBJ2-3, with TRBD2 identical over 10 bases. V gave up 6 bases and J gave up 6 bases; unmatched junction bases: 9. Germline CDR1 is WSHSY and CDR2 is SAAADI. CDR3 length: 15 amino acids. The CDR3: CASRISGGRADTQYF. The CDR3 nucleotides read TGCGCCAGCAGGATTAGCGGGGGGCGGGCCGATACGCAGTATTTT.

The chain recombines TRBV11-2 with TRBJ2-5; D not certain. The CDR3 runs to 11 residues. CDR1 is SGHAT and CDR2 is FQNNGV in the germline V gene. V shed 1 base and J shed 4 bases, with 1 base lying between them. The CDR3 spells CASSLGETQYF. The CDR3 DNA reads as TGTGCCAGCAGCTTAGGAGAGACCCAGTACTTC.

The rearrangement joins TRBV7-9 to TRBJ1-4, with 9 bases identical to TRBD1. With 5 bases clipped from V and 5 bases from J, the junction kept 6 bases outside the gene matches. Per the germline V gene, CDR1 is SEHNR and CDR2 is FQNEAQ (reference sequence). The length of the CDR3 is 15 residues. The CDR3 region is CASSLGDRENEKLFF. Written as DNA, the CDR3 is TGTGCCAGCAGCCTCGGGGACAGGGAAAATGAAAAACTGTTTTTT.

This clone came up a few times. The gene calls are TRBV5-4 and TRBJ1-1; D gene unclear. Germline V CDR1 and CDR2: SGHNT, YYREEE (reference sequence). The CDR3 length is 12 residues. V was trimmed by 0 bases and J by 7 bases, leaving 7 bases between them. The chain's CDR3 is CASSLGGIEAFF. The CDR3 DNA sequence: TGTGCCAGCAGCTTGGGGGGTATTGAAGCTTTCTTT.

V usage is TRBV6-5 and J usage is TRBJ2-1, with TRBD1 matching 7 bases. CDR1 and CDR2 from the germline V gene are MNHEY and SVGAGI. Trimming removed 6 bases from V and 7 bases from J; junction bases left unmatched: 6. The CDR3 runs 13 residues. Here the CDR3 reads CASRQGPRNEQFF. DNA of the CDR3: TGTGCCAGCAGACAGGGGCCTAGAAATGAGCAGTTCTTC.

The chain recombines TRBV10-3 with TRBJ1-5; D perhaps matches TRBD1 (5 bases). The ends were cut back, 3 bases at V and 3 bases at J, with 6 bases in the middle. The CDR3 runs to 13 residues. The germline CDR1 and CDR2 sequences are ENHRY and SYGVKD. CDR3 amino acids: CAISDRVNQPQHF. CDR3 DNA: TGTGCCATCAGTGACAGGGTCAATCAGCCCCAGCATTTT.

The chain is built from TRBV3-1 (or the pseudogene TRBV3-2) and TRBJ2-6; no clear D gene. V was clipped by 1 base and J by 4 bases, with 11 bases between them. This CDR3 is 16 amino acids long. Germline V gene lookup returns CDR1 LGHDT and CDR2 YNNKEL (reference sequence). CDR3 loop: CASSQGAPNGANVLTF. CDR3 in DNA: TGTGCCAGCAGCCAAGGGGCCCCCAACGGGGCCAACGTCCTGACTTTC.

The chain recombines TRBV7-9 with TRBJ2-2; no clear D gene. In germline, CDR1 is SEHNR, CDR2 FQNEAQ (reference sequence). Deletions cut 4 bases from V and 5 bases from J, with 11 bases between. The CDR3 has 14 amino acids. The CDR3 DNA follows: TGTGCCAGCAGCTCAGATTTGGGGACCGGGGAGCTGTTTTTT. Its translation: CASSSDLGTGELFF.

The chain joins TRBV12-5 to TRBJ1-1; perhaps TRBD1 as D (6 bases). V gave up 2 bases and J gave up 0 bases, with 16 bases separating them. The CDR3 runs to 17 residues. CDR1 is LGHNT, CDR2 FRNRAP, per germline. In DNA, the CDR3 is TGTGCTAGTGGTTTGCGCTCGGGGGGCCTCATGAACACTGAAGCTTTCTTT. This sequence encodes CASGLRSGGLMNTEAFF.

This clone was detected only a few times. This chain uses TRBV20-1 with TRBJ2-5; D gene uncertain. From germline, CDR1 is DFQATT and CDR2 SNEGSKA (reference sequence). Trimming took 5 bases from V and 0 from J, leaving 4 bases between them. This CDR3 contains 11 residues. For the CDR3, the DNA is TGCAGTGCTGAGGACCAAGAGACCCAGTACTTC. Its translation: CSAEDQETQYF.

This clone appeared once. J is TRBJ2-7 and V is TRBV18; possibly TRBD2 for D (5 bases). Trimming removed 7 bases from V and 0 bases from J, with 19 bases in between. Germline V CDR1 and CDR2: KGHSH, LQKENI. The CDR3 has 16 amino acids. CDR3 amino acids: CASCRSGITNSYEQYF. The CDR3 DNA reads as TGTGCCAGCTGCCGCAGCGGAATAACTAACTCCTACGAGCAGTACTTC.

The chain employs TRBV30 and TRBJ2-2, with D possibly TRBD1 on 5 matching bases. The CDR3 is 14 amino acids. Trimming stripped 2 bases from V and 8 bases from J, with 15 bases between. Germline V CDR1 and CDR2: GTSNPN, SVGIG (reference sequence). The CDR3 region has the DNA TGTGCCTGGAGTCCCCGACAATCAGGGGGGGAGCTGTTTTTT. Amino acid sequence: CAWSPRQSGGELFF.

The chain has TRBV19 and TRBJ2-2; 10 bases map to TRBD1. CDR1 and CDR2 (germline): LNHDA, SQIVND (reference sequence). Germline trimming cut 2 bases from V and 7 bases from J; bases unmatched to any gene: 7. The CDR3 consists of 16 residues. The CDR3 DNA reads TGTGCCAGTAGTATACGCGGACAGGGGGTTGGCGGGGAGCTGTTTTTT. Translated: CASSIRGQGVGGELFF.

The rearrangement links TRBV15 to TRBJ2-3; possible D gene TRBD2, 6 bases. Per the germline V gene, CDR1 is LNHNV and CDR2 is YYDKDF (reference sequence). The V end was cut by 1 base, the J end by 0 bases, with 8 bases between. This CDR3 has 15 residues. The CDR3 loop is CATSRGRGSTDTQYF. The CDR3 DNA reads TGTGCCACCAGCAGAGGGCGGGGTAGCACAGATACGCAGTATTTT.

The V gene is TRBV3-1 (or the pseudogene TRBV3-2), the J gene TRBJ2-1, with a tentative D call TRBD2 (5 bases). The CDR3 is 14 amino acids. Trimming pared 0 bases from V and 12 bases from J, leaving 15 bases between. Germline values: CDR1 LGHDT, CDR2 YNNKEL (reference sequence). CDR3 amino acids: CASSQDVGLLGQFF. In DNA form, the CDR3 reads TGTGCCAGCAGCCAAGATGTAGGACTCCTGGGGCAGTTCTTC.

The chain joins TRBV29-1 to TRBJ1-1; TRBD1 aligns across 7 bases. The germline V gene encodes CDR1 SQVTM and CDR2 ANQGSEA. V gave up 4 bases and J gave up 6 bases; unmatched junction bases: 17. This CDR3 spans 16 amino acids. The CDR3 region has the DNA TGCAGCGTTGCGGGACAGCTAAATCCACAAAGCTCTGAAGCTTTCTTT. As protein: CSVAGQLNPQSSEAFF.

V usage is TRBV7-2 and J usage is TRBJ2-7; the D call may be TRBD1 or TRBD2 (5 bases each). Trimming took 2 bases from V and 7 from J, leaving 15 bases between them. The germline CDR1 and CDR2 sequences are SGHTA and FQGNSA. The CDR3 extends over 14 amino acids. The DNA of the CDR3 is TGTGCCAGCAGCTTAAAGGTCGGGGACCAAGAGCAGTACTTC. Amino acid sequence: CASSLKVGDQEQYF.

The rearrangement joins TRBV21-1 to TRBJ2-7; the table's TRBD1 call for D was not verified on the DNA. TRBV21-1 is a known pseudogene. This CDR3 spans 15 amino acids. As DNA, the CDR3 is TGTGCCATCCAGGGGGGGGACAGGGCCCCCTACGAGCAGTACTTC. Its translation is CAIQGGDRAPYEQYF.

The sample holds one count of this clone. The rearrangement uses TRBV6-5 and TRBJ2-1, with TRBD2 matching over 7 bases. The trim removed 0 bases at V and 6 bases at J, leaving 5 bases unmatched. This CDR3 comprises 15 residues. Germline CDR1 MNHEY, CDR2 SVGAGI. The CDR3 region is CASSYSGRETNEQFF. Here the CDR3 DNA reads TGTGCCAGCAGTTACTCAGGGCGGGAGACCAATGAGCAGTTCTTC.

CDR3 sequence (DNA): TGTGCCATCAGTGGGCGGACTAGCGGGGATTACAATGAGCAGTTCTTC. It translates to CAISGRTSGDYNEQFF. V and J are TRBV10-3 and TRBJ2-1; 12 bases are a match to TRBD2. Germline V lookup: CDR1 ENHRY, CDR2 SYGVKD. The ends lost 4 bases at V and 4 bases at J; junction bases unmatched: 5. The CDR3 is 16 amino acids.